This T cell receptor (beta chain) was documented in a study of blood T cell repertoires in COVID-19. Turning to the study itself: The cDNA or gDNA used as material had been derived from T cells, B-cell-depleted T cells, or PBMCs.

Sequenced by immunoSEQ multiplex PCR; TCRdb stores in-frame clones only, minus some. The data contain around 160,000 clones, roughly four fifths of them singletons. In germline, CDR1 is MNHEY, CDR2 SMNVEV (reference sequence). CDR3 length equals 14 residues. Losses at the gene ends were 6 bases for V and 6 bases for J; bases not matched to a gene: 4. Recruitment covered some 25 US areas and drew participants whose ages spanned roughly 18 to 95 years. Sequencing was performed on PBMCs or T cells enriched from blood (not recorded which). The chain employs TRBV27 and TRBJ2-2, with 10 positions matching TRBD1. The receptor was derived from a middle-aged man who had recovered from COVID-19. The CDR3 nucleotides read TGTGCCAGCAGGACAGGGGGCGGATCCGGGGAGCTGTTTTTT. Amino acid sequence: CASRTGGGSGELFF.